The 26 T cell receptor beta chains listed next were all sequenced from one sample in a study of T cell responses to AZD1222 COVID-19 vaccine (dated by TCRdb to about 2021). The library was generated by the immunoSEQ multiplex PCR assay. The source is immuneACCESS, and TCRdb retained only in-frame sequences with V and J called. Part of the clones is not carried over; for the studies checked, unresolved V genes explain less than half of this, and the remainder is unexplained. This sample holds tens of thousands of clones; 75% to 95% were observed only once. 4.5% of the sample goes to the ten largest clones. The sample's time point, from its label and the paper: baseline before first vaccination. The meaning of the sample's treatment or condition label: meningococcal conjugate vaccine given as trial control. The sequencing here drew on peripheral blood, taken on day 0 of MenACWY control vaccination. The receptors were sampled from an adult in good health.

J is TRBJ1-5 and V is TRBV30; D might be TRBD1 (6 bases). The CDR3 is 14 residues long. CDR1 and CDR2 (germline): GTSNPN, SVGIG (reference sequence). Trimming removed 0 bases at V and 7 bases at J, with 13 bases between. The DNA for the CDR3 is TGTGCCTGGAGTGTAGCAGGGGTGGGACAGCCCCAGCATTTT. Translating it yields CAWSVAGVGQPQHF.

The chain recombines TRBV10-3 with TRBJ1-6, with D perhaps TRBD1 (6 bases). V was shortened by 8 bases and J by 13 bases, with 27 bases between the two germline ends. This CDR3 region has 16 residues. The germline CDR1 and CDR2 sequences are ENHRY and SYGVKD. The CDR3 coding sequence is TGTGCCATCGCGGGGGGGCCCGAACAGACGGGTTCCCCCCTCCACTTT. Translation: CAIAGGPEQTGSPLHF.

CDR3 region: CAWSPPGRRTGELFF. The CDR3 coding sequence is TGTGCCTGGAGCCCCCCGGGACGGCGCACCGGGGAGCTGTTTTTT. The chain is built from TRBV30 and TRBJ2-2; tentatively, D is TRBD1 or TRBD2 (5 bases each). The CDR3 has 15 residues. V lost 3 bases to trimming and J lost 4 bases, with 15 bases between them. Per the germline V gene, CDR1 is GTSNPN and CDR2 is SVGIG (reference sequence).

The CDR3 here is CSVETGVENEQYF. CDR3 nucleotide sequence: TGCAGCGTCGAGACAGGGGTGGAGAACGAGCAGTACTTC. V usage is TRBV29-1 and J usage is TRBJ2-7; 8 bases fit TRBD1. The germline CDR1 and CDR2 sequences are SQVTM and ANQGSEA. This CDR3 has 13 amino acids. V dropped 6 bases and J dropped 5; count of bases not matched to a gene: 9.

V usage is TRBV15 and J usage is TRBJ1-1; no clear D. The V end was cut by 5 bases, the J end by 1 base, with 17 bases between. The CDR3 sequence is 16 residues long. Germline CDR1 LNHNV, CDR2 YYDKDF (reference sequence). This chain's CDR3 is CATSREAGSRNTEAFF. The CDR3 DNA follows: TGTGCCACCAGCCGTGAGGCAGGCTCAAGGAACACTGAAGCTTTCTTT.

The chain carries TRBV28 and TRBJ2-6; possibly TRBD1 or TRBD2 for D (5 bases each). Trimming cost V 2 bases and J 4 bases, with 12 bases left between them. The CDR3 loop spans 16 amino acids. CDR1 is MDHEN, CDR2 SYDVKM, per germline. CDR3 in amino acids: CASSLGSGPGANVLTF. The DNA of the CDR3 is TGTGCCAGCAGTTTAGGTTCGGGGCCCGGGGCCAACGTCCTGACTTTC.

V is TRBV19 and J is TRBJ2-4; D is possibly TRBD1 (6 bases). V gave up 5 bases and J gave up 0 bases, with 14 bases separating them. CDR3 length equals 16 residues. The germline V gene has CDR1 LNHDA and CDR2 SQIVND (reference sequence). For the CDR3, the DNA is TGTGCCAGTAGTCCATTGGGGACACTAGCCAAAAACATTCAGTACTTC. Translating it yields CASSPLGTLAKNIQYF.

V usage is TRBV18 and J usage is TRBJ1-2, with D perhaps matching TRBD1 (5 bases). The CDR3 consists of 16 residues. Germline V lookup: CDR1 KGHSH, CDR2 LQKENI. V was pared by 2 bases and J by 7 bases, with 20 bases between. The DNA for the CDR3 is TGTGCCAGCTCACCATTAGGCGCTTGGGGGGAAAGTGGCTACACCTTC. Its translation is CASSPLGAWGESGYTF.

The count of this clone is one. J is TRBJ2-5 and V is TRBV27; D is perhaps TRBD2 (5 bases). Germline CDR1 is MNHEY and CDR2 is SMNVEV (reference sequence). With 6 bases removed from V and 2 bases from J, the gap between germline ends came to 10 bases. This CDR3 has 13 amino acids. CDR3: CASSQRVQETQYF. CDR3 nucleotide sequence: TGTGCCAGCAGCCAGAGGGTACAAGAGACCCAGTACTTC.

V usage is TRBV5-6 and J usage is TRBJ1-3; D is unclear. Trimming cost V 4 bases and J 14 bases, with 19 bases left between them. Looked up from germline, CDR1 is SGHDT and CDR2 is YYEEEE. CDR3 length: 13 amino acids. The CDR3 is CASSPVSREEVYF. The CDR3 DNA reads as TGTGCCAGCAGCCCTGTTAGCCGTGAAGAAGTATATTTT.

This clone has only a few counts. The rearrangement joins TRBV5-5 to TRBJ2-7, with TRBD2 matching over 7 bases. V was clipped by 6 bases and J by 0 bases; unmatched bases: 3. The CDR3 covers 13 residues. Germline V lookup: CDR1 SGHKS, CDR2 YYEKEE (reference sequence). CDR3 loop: CASILAGSYEQYF. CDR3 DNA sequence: TGTGCCAGCATCTTAGCGGGCTCCTACGAGCAGTACTTC.

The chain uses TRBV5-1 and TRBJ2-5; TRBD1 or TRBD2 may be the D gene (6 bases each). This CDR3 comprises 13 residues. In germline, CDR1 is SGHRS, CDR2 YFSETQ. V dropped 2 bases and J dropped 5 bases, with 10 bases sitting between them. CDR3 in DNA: TGCGCCAGCAGCTTCGTAGGGGGGGAGACCCAGTACTTC. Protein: CASSFVGGETQYF.

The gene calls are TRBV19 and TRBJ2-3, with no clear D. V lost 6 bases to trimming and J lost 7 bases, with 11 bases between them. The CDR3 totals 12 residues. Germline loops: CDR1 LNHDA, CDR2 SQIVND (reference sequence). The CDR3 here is CASSGPPYTQYF. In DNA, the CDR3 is TGTGCCAGTAGCGGACCGCCCTATACGCAGTATTTT. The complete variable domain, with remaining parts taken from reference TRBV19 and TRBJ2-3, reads DGGITQSPKYLFRKEGQNVTLSCEQNLNHDAMYWYRQDPGQGLRLIYYSQIVNDFQKGDIAEGYSVSREKKESFPLTVTSAQKNPTAFYLCASSGPPYTQYFGPGTRLTVL.

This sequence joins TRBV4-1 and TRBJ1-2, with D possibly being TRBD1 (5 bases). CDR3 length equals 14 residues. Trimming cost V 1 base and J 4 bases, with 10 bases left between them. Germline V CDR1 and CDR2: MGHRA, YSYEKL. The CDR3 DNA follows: TGCGCCAGCAGCCAAGCCTCGGGGCCCTATGGCTACACCTTC. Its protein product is CASSQASGPYGYTF.

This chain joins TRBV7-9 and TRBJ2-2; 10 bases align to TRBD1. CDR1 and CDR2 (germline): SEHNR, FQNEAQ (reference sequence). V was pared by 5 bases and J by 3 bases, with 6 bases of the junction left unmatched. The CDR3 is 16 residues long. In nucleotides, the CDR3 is TGTGCCAGCAGCCATCCCGGGACAGGGGACACCGGGGAGCTGTTTTTT. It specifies CASSHPGTGDTGELFF.

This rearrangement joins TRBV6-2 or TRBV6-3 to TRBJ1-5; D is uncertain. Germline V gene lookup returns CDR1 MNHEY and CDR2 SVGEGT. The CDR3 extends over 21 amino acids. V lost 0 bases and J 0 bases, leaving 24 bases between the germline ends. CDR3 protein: CASSYSSPAVRPDYSNQPQHF. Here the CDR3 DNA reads TGTGCCAGCAGTTACTCGTCCCCAGCCGTACGCCCTGACTATAGCAATCAGCCCCAGCATTTT.

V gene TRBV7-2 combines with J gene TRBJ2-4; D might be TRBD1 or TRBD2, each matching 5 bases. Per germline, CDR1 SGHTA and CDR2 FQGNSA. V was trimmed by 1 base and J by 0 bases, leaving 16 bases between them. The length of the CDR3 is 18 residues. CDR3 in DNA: TGTGCCAGCAGCTTAGGCAGGGTGCTGGGGGTAGCCAAAAACATTCAGTACTTC. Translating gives CASSLGRVLGVAKNIQYF.

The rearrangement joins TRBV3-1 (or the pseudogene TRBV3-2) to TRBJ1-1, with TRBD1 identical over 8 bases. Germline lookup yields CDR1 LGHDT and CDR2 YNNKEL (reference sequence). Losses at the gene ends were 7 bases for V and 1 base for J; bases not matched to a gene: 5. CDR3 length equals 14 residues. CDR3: CASTLTGENTEAFF. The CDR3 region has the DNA TGTGCCAGCACCCTGACAGGGGAGAACACTGAAGCTTTCTTT.

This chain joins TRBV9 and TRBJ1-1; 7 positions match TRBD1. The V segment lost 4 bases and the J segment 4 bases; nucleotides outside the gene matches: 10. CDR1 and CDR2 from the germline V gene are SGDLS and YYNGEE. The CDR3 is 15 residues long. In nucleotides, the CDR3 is TGTGCCAGCAGCCCCCCCCAGGGGGGGATCACTGAAGCTTTCTTT. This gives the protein CASSPPQGGITEAFF.

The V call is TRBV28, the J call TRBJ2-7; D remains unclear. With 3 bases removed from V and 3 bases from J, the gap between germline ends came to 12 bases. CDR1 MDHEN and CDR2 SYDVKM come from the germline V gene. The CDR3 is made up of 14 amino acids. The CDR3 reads CASSFSLKDYEQYF. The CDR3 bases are TGTGCCAGCAGTTTCAGCCTAAAGGACTACGAGCAGTACTTC.

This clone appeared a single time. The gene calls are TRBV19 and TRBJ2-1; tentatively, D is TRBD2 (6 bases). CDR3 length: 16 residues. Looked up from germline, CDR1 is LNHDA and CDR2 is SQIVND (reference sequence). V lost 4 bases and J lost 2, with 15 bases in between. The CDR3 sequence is CASSKVGGRPYNEQFF. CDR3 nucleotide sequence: TGTGCCAGTAGTAAGGTGGGAGGTCGACCCTACAATGAGCAGTTCTTC.

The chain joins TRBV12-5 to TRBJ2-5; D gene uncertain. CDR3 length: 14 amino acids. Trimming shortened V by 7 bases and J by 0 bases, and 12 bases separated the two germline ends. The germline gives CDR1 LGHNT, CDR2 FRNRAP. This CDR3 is CASVGFAYQETQYF. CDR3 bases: TGTGCTAGTGTAGGATTCGCGTACCAAGAGACCCAGTACTTC.

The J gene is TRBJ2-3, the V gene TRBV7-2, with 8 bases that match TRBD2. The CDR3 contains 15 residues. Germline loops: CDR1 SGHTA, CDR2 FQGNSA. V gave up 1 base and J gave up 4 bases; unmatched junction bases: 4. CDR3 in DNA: TGTGCCAGCAGCTTAGTTAGCGGGAACCCAGATACGCAGTATTTT. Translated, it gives CASSLVSGNPDTQYF. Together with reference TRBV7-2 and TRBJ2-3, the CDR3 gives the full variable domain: GAGVSQSPSNKVTEKGKDVELRCDPISGHTALYWYRQSLGQGLEFLIYFQGNSAPDKSGLPSDRFSAERTGGSVSTLTIQRTQQEDSAVYLCASSLVSGNPDTQYFGPGTRLTVL.

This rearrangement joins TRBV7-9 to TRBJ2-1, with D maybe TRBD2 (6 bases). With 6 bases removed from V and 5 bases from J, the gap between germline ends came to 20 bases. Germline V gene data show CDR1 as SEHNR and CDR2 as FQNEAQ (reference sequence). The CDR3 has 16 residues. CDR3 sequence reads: CASRPRGVGSDNEQFF. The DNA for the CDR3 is TGTGCCAGCAGACCCCGCGGGGTGGGATCTGACAATGAGCAGTTCTTC.

In DNA, the CDR3 is TGTGCCTGGAGGGCAGGGATAGGTCAGCCCCAGCATTTT. This gives the protein CAWRAGIGQPQHF. The rearrangement links TRBV30 to TRBJ1-5; tentative D call: TRBD1 (5 bases). Germline V lookup: CDR1 GTSNPN, CDR2 SVGIG (reference sequence). This CDR3 region has 13 residues. V was pared by 3 bases and J by 6 bases, with 12 bases between.

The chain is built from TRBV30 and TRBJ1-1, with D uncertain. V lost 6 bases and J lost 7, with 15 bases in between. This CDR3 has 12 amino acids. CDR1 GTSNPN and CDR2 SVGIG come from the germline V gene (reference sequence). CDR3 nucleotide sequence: TGTGCCTGCGAAACCGTGGAGGGTGAAGCTTTCTTT. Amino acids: CACETVEGEAFF.